The rows below give T cell receptor beta chains drawn from one sample of a study of T cell changes during pregnancy in multiple sclerosis. Measured with immunoSEQ multiplex PCR; TCRdb has only the in-frame clones, and not every one. Of more than 30,000 clones detected, 80% to 95% appear once; the ten largest clones hold 1.2%. The specimen was PBMCs (not recorded whether the cells were cultured). The receptors shown here come from a female donor with multiple sclerosis, enrolled in a pregnancy study. CDR3s include the opening cysteine and the closing phenylalanine or tryptophan.

v_call	j_call	cdr3_aa
TRBV30	TRBJ2-5	CAWRDQETQYF
TRBV2	TRBJ2-3	CASSDPGGESTDTQYF
TRBV5-6	TRBJ1-3	CASSSGEFGNTIYF
TRBV7-2	TRBJ1-1	CASCEALRTEAFF
TRBV28	TRBJ2-7	CASSLRGWDEQYF
TRBV9	TRBJ1-4	CASSPSGGGSEKLFF
TRBV4-1	TRBJ2-7	CASSPDYRPYEQYF
TRBV19	TRBJ1-5	CASSIGMGQQPQHF
TRBV11-2	TRBJ1-2	CASSPSGNFYGYTF
TRBV5-6	TRBJ1-1	CASSGWDRAEFTEAFF
TRBV2	TRBJ1-2	CASREGASGYGYTF
TRBV19	TRBJ1-5	CASRQGHQPQHF
TRBV7-2	TRBJ2-3	CASSLTTPPDTQYF
TRBV7-3	TRBJ2-7	CASSPGDLGSSYEQYF
TRBV5-1	TRBJ1-2	CASSPQGYGYTF
TRBV9	TRBJ1-1	CASSPVGPEAFF
TRBV28	TRBJ1-1	CASSPHTQGPNTEAFF
TRBV9	TRBJ2-1	CASSSFSSSYNEQFF
TRBV7-2	TRBJ2-2	CASSLSGRAAGELFF
TRBV9	TRBJ1-6	CASSVGSFPNSPLHF
TRBV14	TRBJ2-7	CASSQDLSPKKKGQYF
TRBV7-2	TRBJ2-7	CASSLSGQLRTYEQYF
TRBV9	TRBJ2-1	CASSPSGRAENEQFF
TRBV6-5	TRBJ2-7	CASSQGGGSYEQYF
TRBV11-2	TRBJ2-7	CASSPVGGFPSYEQYF
TRBV7-9	TRBJ2-5	CASSLGLAGQETQYF
TRBV5-4	TRBJ2-2	CASSSLLGETGELFF
TRBV27	TRBJ1-2	CASSSRTANYGYTF
TRBV4-2	TRBJ2-7	CASSQGTAGGPGEQYF
TRBV9	TRBJ2-7	CASSSGRPARGEQYF
TRBV28	TRBJ1-2	CASSQLDRGSYGYTF
TRBV5-6	TRBJ2-7	CASSSGLAGHEQYF
TRBV29-1	TRBJ1-3	CSVSPDSSGNTIYF
TRBV28	TRBJ2-1	CASRGPGQGYNEQFF
TRBV2	TRBJ1-2	CASIPGLYGYTF
TRBV6-4	TRBJ2-6	CASSPTGDTGANVLTF
TRBV7-2	TRBJ1-2	CASSSLPPGYGYTF
TRBV23-1	TRBJ2-3	CASSQPRPIAGGFTDTQYF
TRBV5-4	TRBJ2-7	CASSRDWDSRIYEQYF
TRBV10-1	TRBJ1-1	CASSDGYPNAEAFF
TRBV10-3	TRBJ1-5	CAIKAGQGGQPQHF
TRBV27	TRBJ2-1	CASRGTGGSIIPYNEQFF
TRBV11-2	TRBJ2-7	CASSFSYEQYF
TRBV10-3	TRBJ1-2	CAITGSVGYGYTF
TRBV7-9	TRBJ1-5	CASSKTGYQPQHF
TRBV6-5	TRBJ1-1	CASSRTATEAFF
TRBV5-1	TRBJ2-5	CASSLTGTSGAQETQYF
TRBV5-1	TRBJ2-7	CASSLGQGNDEQYF
TRBV19	TRBJ2-1	CASRMKREPYNEQFF
TRBV27	TRBJ1-3	CASSSRARNTIYF
TRBV5-1	TRBJ2-5	CASSIGGAADYETQYF
TRBV6-5	TRBJ1-5	CASKTATYSNQPQHF
TRBV6-6	TRBJ1-5	CASRYPGPNQPQHF
TRBV7-9	TRBJ1-2	CASSPAGGGYGYTF